This TCR beta chain appears in the sequencing data of a study of cytomegalovirus exposure and HLA in healthy donors. A multiplex PCR was run with 60 Vbeta primers and 13 Jbeta primers. Libraries were prepared by immunoSEQ multiplex PCR; TCRdb keeps only in-frame clonotypes and omits some of them. Of approximately 190,000 clones in the sample, 70% to 80% were seen once. The CDR3 runs to 13 residues. The germline CDR1 and CDR2 sequences are LGHNA and YNFKEQ. V lost 6 bases, J lost 1 base, and 9 bases lay in between. To note about this clone: Its antigen is unknown.

Whole-study results and caveats: Overall, roughly 160 TCR beta chains were annotated as cytomegalovirus-associated.

The V gene is TRBV4-2, the J gene TRBJ1-1, with D maybe TRBD1 (5 bases). This TCR was recovered from a woman in her thirties in good health and CMV-seropositive. Specimen: PBMCs. The CDR3 DNA is TGTGCCAGCAGACGGACACAGAACACTGAAGCTTTCTTT. Its protein is CASRRTQNTEAFF.